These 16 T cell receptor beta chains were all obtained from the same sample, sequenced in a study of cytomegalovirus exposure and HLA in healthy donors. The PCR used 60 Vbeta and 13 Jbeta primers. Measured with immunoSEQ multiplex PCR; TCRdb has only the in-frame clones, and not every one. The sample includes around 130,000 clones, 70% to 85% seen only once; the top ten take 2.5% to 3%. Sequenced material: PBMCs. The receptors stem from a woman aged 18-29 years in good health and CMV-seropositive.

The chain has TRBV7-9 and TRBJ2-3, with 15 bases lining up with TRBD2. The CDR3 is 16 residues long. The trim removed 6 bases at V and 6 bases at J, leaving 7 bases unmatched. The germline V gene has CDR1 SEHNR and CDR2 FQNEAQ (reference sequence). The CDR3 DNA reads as TGTGCCAGCAGTCCTGGACTAGCGGGGGGGGGCGATACGCAGTATTTT. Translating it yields CASSPGLAGGGDTQYF. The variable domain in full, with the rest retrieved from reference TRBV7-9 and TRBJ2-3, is DTGVSQNPRHKITKRGQNVTFRCDPISEHNRLYWYRQTLGQGPEFLTYFQNEAQLEKSRLLSDRFSAERPKGSFSTLEIQRTEQGDSAMYLCASSPGLAGGGDTQYFGPGTRLTVL.

DNA for the CDR3: TGTGCCAGCAGCACCGGAAGGACTAGCAGGGATGAGCAGTTCTTC. Protein sequence: CASSTGRTSRDEQFF. The chain couples TRBV11-3 to TRBJ2-1; 8 nucleotides line up with TRBD2. The germline gives CDR1 SGHNT, CDR2 YENEEA. Trimming took 5 bases from V and 8 from J; bases not matched to a gene: 11. The CDR3 is 15 residues long.

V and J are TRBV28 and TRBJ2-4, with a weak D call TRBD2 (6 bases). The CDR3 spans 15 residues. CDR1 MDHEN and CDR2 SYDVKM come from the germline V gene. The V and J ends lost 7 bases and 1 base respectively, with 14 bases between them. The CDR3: CASTERGVAKNIQYF. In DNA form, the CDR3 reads TGTGCCAGCACCGAACGCGGGGTGGCCAAAAACATTCAGTACTTC.

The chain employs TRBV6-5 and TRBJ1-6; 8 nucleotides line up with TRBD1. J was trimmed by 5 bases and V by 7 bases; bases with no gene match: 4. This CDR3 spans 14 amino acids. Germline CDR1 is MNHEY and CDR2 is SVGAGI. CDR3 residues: CASNQGANNSPLHF. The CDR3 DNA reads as TGTGCCAGCAACCAGGGGGCGAATAATTCACCCCTCCACTTT.

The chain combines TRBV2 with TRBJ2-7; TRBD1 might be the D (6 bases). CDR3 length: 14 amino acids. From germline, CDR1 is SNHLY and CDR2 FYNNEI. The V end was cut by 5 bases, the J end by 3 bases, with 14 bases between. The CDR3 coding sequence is TGTGCCAGCAGTCTAACAGGGTGGAGCTACGAGCAGTACTTC. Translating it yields CASSLTGWSYEQYF. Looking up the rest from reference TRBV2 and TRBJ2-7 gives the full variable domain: EPEVTQTPSHQVTQMGQEVILRCVPISNHLYFYWYRQILGQKVEFLVSFYNNEISEKSEIFDDQFSVERPDGSNFTLKIRSTKLEDSAMYFCASSLTGWSYEQYFGPGTRLTVT.

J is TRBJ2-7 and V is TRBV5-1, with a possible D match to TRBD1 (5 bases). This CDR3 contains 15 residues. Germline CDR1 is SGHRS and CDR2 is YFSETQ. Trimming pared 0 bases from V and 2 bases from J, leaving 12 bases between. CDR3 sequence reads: CASSLEVQGAYEQYF. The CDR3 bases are TGCGCCAGCAGCTTGGAGGTCCAGGGCGCCTACGAGCAGTACTTC.

The DNA of the CDR3 is TGTGCCAGCAGCTCCTTGTCACTAGCGGGGCCTTACAATGAGCAGTTCTTC. Translation: CASSSLSLAGPYNEQFF. The chain carries TRBV5-6 and TRBJ2-1; 10 nucleotides match TRBD2. This CDR3 region has 17 residues. V lost 3 bases and J lost 4; bases outside the gene matches: 10. The V gene's germline CDR1 is SGHDT and CDR2 YYEEEE.

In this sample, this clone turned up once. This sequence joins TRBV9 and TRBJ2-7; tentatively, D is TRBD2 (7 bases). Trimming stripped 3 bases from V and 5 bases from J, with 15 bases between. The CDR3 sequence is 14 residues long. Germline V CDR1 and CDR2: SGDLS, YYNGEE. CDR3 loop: CASSEGPGGHEQYF. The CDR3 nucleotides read TGTGCCAGCAGCGAGGGACCGGGGGGCCACGAGCAGTACTTC.

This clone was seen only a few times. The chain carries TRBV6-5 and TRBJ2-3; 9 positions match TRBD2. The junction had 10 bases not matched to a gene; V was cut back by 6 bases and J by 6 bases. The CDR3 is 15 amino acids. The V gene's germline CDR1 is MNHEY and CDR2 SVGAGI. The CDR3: CASSPGLAGRDTQYF. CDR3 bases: TGTGCCAGCAGCCCAGGGCTAGCGGGGAGGGATACGCAGTATTTT.

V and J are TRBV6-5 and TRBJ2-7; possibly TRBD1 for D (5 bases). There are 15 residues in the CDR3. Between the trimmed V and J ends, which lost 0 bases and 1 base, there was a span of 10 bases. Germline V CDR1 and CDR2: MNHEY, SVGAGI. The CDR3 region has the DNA TGTGCCAGCAGTTACTCGCCGGACAAATCCTACGAGCAGTACTTC. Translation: CASSYSPDKSYEQYF.

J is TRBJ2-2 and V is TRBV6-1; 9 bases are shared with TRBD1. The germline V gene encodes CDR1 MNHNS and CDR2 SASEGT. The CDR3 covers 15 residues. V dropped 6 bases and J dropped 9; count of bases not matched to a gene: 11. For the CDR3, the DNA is TGTGCCAGCAGGCCGGGACAGGGATGGCCGCGGGAGCTGTTTTTT. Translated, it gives CASRPGQGWPRELFF.

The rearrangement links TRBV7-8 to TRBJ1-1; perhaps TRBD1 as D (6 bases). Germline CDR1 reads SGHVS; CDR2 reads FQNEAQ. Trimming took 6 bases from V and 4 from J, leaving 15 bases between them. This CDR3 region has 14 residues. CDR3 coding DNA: TGTGCCAGCAGACCGACGGGGGGCATCACTGAAGCTTTCTTT. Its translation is CASRPTGGITEAFF.

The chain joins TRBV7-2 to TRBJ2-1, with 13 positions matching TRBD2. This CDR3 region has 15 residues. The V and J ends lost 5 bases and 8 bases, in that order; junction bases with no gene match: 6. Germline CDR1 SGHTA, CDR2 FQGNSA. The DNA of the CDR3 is TGTGCCAGCAGCCTAACTAGCGGGGGGGCCTATGAGCAGTTCTTC. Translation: CASSLTSGGAYEQFF. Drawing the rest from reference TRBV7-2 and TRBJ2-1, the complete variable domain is GAGVSQSPSNKVTEKGKDVELRCDPISGHTALYWYRQSLGQGLEFLIYFQGNSAPDKSGLPSDRFSAERTGGSVSTLTIQRTQQEDSAVYLCASSLTSGGAYEQFFGPGTRLTVL.

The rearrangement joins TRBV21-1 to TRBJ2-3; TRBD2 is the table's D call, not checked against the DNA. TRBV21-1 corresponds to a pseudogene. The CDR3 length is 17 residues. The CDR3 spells CASSIRGVPGRRDTQYF. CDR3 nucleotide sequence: TGTGCCAGCAGCATACGGGGGGTACCGGGGCGGCGGGATACGCAGTATTTT.

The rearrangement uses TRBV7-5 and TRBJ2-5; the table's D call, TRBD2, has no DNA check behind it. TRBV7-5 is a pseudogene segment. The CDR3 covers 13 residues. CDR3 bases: TGTGCCAGAAGCCTACGGGTGCGAGAGACCCAGTACTTC. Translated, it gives CARSLRVRETQYF.

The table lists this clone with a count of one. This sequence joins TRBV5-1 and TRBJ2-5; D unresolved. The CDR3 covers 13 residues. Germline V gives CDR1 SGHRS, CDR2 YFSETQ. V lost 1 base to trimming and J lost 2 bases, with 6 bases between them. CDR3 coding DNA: TGCGCCAGCAGCTTGCGAGTTCAAGAGACCCAGTACTTC. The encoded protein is CASSLRVQETQYF.